This TCR beta chain was captured by sequencing in a study of blood T cell repertoires in COVID-19 (TCRdb year 2020). About the study as a whole: Samples from collaborators originated in the United States, Italy and Spain and spanned both the acute and convalescent phases of COVID-19. The prospective study material was composed of cDNA or gDNA derived from T cells, B-cell-depleted T cells, or PBMCs. The dataset comprised deeply sampled blood TCRbeta repertoires from subjects exposed to, actively infected with, or recovered from COVID-19. A freely available public database, intended as a resource for researchers studying the immune response to SARS-CoV-2, is where the repertoires were released. The samples were drawn from the first 160 participants of the ongoing ImmuneRACE study and from under 1,500 subjects provided by 6 global collaborators. Sample metadata almost always included a de-identified subject ID, COVID-19 status, age in years and sex. Where available, HLA class I and class II types were taken from metadata supplied by the sample provider and were not determined by assay-based typing.

A word on this clone: What this receptor recognizes is not known. No base qualities exist here, and no much larger clone lies one base off it.

The CDR3 numbers 13 residues from cysteine through phenylalanine. The only DNA kept is the CDR3, 39 bases in frame from the first base. V sheds 6 bases and J sheds 10 bases, leaving 18 bases between their ends. CDR1 and CDR2 were assigned from the germline V gene (reference sequence) as MNHEY and SMNVEV. Collaborating institutions collected whole blood in K2EDTA tubes following their own protocols. For TCRbeta analysis, collaborators shipped samples as frozen whole blood, isolated PBMCs, or DNA extracted from either of those sample types. What the research found in general, with its limitations: The quantity of clinical and demographic metadata differed by source and by participant and was supplied without curation.

The immunoSEQ Assay, a bias-controlled multiplex PCR, was used to amplify TCRbeta CDR3 regions from genomic DNA. On the authors' methods: The number of nucleated cells in each sample was estimated from the amplification of reference gene primers within the assay. To quantify the absolute abundance of each unique TCRbeta CDR3 rearrangement, sequence reads were collapsed and filtered. Productive Simpson clonality was computed per sample as the square root of Simpson's diversity index over productive rearrangements. This is the immuneACCESS table as TCRdb keeps it, with only in-frame sequences that have V and J called. A part of the clones is gone; compared with another copy, unresolved V genes explain less than half, and the rest is unexplained. D and trimming come from the DNA, and the V and J calls and clone size come from that table. The sample table contains 160,000 or so clones; only one count was recorded for approximately 91% of them. The ten biggest clones cover more than 2% of the sample.

Sequenced sample: peripheral blood. The sequence came from a man between 18 and 35 years old with acute or convalescent COVID-19. Recombination joined TRBV27 with TRBJ1-1; the D gene remains uncertain. The CDR3 reads as follows: CASRGHTSEGAFF. The sequenced DNA: TGTGCCAGCAGGGGCCATACCTCGGAGGGAGCTTTCTTT.